This entry lists 10 T cell receptor beta chains sequenced from one sample in a study of T cell responses to AZD1222 COVID-19 vaccine. Method: immunoSEQ multiplex PCR; TCRdb's copy keeps in-frame clones and lacks some. Counted here are some 120,000 clones, roughly 88% occurring once; the ten biggest clones make up over 6.5%. Sample: peripheral blood, taken on day 0 of AZD1222 vaccination. All receptors come from an adult in good health.

The chain carries TRBV9 and TRBJ2-5; 7 nucleotides agree with TRBD2. Looked up from germline, CDR1 is SGDLS and CDR2 is YYNGEE. V lost 0 bases to trimming and J lost 5 bases; unmatched junction nucleotides: 7. The CDR3 sequence is 15 residues long. The CDR3 loop is CASSVEAWGGETQYF. The CDR3 nucleotides are TGTGCCAGCAGCGTAGAGGCATGGGGAGGGGAGACCCAGTACTTC.

This chain joins TRBV25-1 and TRBJ2-6; no definite D call. The CDR3 runs 13 residues. V was pared by 3 bases and J by 2 bases, with 2 bases between. Germline CDR1 reads MGHDK; CDR2 reads SYGVNS. The CDR3 sequence: CASSDAGANVLTF. CDR3 in DNA: TGTGCCAGCAGTGATGCTGGGGCCAACGTCCTGACTTTC.

On this clone itself: Relative to the germline gene, one junction end is altered; a read error may explain this. The V call is TRBV7-7, the J call TRBJ2-5, with D perhaps matching TRBD1 or TRBD2 (5 bases each). From germline, CDR1 is SSHAT and CDR2 FNYEAQ (reference sequence). The CDR3 runs 15 residues. The CDR3 DNA sequence: TGTGCTAGCAGTTCTACGGGGTCTGGGGCCGAGACCCAGTACTTC. It yields the protein CASSSTGSGAETQYF. The full variable domain, its missing parts supplied by reference TRBV7-7 and TRBJ2-5, is GAGVSQSPRYKVTKRGQDVTLRCDPISSHATLYWYQQALGQGPEFLTYFNYEAQPDKSGLPSDRFSAERPEGSISTLTIQRTEQRDSAMYRCASSSTGSGAETQYFGPGTRLLVL.

V gene TRBV13 combines with J gene TRBJ2-3, with D possibly TRBD2 on 5 matching bases. The germline V gene has CDR1 PRHDT and CDR2 FYEKMQ (reference sequence). Trimming shortened V by 5 bases and J by 5 bases, and 11 bases separated the two germline ends. This CDR3 is 13 amino acids long. CDR3 loop: CASSPGRGDTQYF. The CDR3 region has the DNA TGTGCCAGCAGCCCAGGCCGGGGAGATACGCAGTATTTT.

This chain links TRBV7-2 with TRBJ2-3, with 14 positions matching TRBD2. Trimming at V came to 1 base and at J to 3 bases, leaving 6 bases not matched to a gene. CDR1 and CDR2 (germline): SGHTA, FQGNSA. This CDR3 has 18 amino acids. The CDR3 DNA reads TGTGCCAGCAGCTTAGGACTAGCGGGGGGGGACGCAACAGATACGCAGTATTTT. This gives the protein CASSLGLAGGDATDTQYF. Supplemented by reference TRBV7-2 and TRBJ2-3, the full variable domain reads GAGVSQSPSNKVTEKGKDVELRCDPISGHTALYWYRQSLGQGLEFLIYFQGNSAPDKSGLPSDRFSAERTGGSVSTLTIQRTQQEDSAVYLCASSLGLAGGDATDTQYFGPGTRLTVL.

The rearrangement joins TRBV9 to TRBJ2-3; 9 bases align to TRBD1. The CDR3 consists of 12 residues. CDR1 is SGDLS and CDR2 is YYNGEE in the germline V gene. The trim removed 5 bases at V and 6 bases at J, leaving 1 base unmatched. The CDR3 region is CASRDRGDTQYF. The CDR3 DNA reads TGTGCCAGCAGGGACAGGGGCGATACGCAGTATTTT. Full variable domain (remainder filled in from reference TRBV9 and TRBJ2-3): DSGVTQTPKHLITATGQRVTLRCSPRSGDLSVYWYQQSLDQGLQFLIQYYNGEERAKGNILERFSAQQFPDLHSELNLSSLELGDSALYFCASRDRGDTQYFGPGTRLTVL.

The V call is TRBV27, the J call TRBJ1-5, with a weak D call TRBD1 (6 bases). The CDR3 runs to 13 residues. Germline assignment: CDR1 MNHEY and CDR2 SMNVEV (reference sequence). Deletions cut 6 bases from V and 6 bases from J, with 12 bases between. CDR3 amino acids: CASRGGATQPQHF. CDR3 bases: TGTGCCAGCAGAGGGGGGGCGACTCAGCCCCAGCATTTT.

The gene calls are TRBV2 and TRBJ2-5; TRBD2 matches at 15 bases. Germline V gene data show CDR1 as SNHLY and CDR2 as FYNNEI. V lost 4 bases and J lost 5; bases outside the gene matches: 5. The CDR3 runs to 16 residues. CDR3 nucleotides: TGTGCCAGCAGTGCGGGACTAGCGGGAGGTCTGGAGACCCAGTACTTC. Translated, it gives CASSAGLAGGLETQYF. Full variable domain (missing parts from reference TRBV2 and TRBJ2-5): EPEVTQTPSHQVTQMGQEVILRCVPISNHLYFYWYRQILGQKVEFLVSFYNNEISEKSEIFDDQFSVERPDGSNFTLKIRSTKLEDSAMYFCASSAGLAGGLETQYFGPGTRLLVL.

V is TRBV5-8 and J is TRBJ2-7; the D gene is possibly TRBD2 (7 bases). Germline V lookup: CDR1 SGHTS, CDR2 YDEGEE. The CDR3 has 13 residues. Trimming stripped 0 bases from V and 6 bases from J, with 10 bases between. CDR3 protein: CASSLVRGGEQYF. The CDR3, as DNA: TGTGCCAGCAGCTTGGTTAGGGGGGGCGAGCAGTACTTC.

The chain carries TRBV7-9 and TRBJ1-2, with 9 nucleotides matching TRBD1. Unmatched junction bases numbered 8, after V lost 4 bases and J lost 2 bases. Germline CDR1 reads SEHNR; CDR2 reads FQNEAQ (reference sequence). This CDR3 contains 16 residues. The CDR3 reads CASSSTDRGGNYGYTF. CDR3 nucleotides: TGTGCCAGCAGCTCGACGGACAGGGGCGGGAACTATGGCTACACCTTC.